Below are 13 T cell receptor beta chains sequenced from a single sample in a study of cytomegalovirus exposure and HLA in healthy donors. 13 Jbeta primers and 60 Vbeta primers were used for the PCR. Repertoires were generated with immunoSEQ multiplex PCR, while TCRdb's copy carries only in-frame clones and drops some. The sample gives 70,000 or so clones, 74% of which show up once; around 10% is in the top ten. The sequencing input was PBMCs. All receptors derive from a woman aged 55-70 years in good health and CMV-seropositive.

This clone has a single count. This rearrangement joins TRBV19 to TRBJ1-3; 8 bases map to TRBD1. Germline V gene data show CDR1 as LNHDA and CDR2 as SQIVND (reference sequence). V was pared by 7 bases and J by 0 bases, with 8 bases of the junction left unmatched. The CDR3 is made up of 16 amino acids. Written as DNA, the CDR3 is TGTGCCAGTAAGCAGACAGGGGAACACTCTGGAAACACCATATATTTT. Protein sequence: CASKQTGEHSGNTIYF.

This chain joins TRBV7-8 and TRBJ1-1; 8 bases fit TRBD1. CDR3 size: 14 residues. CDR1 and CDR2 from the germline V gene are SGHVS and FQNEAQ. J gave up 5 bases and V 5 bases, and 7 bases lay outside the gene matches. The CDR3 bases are TGTGCCAGCAGCCTTGACAGGGGAAGGACTGAAGCTTTCTTT. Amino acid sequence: CASSLDRGRTEAFF. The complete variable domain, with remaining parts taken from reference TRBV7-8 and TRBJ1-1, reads GAGVSQSPRYKVAKRGQDVALRCDPISGHVSLFWYQQALGQGPEFLTYFQNEAQLDKSGLPSDRFFAERPEGSVSTLKIQRTQQEDSAVYLCASSLDRGRTEAFFGQGTRLTVV.

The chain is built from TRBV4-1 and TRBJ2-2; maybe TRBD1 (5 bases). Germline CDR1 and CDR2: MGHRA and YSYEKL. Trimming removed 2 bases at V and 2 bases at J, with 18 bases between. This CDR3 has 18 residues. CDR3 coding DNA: TGCGCCAGCAGCCAATACTTAGGTAGGCAGGGCAACACCGGGGAGCTGTTTTTT. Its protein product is CASSQYLGRQGNTGELFF.

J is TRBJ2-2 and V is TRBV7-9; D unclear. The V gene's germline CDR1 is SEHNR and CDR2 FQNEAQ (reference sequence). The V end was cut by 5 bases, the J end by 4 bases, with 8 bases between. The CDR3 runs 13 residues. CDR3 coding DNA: TGTGCCAGCAGCCCCCTTTCCACCGGGGAGCTGTTTTTT. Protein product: CASSPLSTGELFF.

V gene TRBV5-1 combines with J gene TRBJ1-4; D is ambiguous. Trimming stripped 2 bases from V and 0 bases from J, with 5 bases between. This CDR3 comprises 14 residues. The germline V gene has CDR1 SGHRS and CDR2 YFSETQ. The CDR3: CASSLRATNEKLFF. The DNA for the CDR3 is TGCGCCAGCAGCTTAAGAGCAACTAATGAAAAACTGTTTTTT.

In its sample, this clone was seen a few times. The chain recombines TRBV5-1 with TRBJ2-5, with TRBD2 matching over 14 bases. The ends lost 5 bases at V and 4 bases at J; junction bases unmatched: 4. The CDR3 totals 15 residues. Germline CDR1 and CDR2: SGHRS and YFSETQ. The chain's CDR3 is CASSGLAGGGETQYF. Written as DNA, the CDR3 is TGCGCCAGCAGTGGACTAGCGGGGGGTGGAGAGACCCAGTACTTC.

CDR3 region: CASSPEAVSGNTIYF. Here the CDR3 DNA reads TGTGCCAGCTCACCGGAGGCTGTCTCTGGAAACACCATATATTTT. The chain combines TRBV18 with TRBJ1-3; no reliable D call. The CDR3 runs to 15 residues. V dropped 3 bases and J dropped 0 bases, with 9 bases sitting between them. CDR1 and CDR2 from the germline V gene are KGHSH and LQKENI.

CDR3 sequence (DNA): TGCAGCGTTGTAGGGACAGGGGTTAACTATGGCTACACCTTC. Its translation is CSVVGTGVNYGYTF. The rearrangement links TRBV29-1 to TRBJ1-2, with TRBD1 matching 10 bases. Losses at the gene ends were 4 bases for V and 1 base for J; bases not matched to a gene: 3. In germline, CDR1 is SQVTM, CDR2 ANQGSEA. CDR3 size: 14 residues.

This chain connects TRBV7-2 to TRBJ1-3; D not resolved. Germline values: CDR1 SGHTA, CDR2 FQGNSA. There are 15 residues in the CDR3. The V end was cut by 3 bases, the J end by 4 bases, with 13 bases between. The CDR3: CASSFQALSGNTIYF. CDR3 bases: TGTGCCAGCAGCTTTCAGGCGCTCTCAGGAAACACCATATATTTT.

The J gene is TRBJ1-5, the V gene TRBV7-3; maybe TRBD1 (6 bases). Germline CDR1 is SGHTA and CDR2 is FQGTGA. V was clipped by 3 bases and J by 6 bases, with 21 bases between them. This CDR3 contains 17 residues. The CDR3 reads CASSFVEYREMFQPQHF. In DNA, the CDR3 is TGTGCCAGCAGCTTTGTTGAGTACAGGGAGATGTTTCAGCCCCAGCATTTT.

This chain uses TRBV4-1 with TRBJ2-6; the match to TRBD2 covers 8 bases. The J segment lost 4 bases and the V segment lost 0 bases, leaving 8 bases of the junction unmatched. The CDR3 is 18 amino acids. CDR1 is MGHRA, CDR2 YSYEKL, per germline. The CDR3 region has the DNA TGCGCCAGCAGCCAAGATAACGGGGGGGCCTCCGGGGCCAACGTCCTGACTTTC. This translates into CASSQDNGGASGANVLTF.

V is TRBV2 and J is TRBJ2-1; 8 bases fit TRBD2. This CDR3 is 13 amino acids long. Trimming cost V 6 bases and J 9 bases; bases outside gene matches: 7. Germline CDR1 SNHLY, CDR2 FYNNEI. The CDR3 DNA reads TGTGCCAGCAGCTATGGGACTAGAGTTGAGCAGTTCTTC. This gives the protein CASSYGTRVEQFF.

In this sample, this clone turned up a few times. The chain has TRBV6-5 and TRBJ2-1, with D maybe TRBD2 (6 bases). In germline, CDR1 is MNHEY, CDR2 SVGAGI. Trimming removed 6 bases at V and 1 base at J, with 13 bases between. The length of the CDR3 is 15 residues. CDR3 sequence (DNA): TGTGCCAGCAGGGCGGGACTTACTTCCTACAATGAGCAGTTCTTC. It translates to CASRAGLTSYNEQFF.